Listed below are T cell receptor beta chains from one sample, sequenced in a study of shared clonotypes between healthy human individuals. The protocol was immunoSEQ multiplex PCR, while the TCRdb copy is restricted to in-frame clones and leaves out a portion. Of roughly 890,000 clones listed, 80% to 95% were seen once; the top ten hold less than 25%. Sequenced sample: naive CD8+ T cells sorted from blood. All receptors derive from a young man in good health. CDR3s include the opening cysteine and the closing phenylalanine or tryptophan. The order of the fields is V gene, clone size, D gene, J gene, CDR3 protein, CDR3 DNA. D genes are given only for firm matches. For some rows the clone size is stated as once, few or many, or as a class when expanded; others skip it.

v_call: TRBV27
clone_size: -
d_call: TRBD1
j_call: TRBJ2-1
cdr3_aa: CASSWSSGTDYNEQFF
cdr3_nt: TGTGCCAGCAGTTGGTCCTCTGGGACAGACTACAATGAGCAGTTCTTC

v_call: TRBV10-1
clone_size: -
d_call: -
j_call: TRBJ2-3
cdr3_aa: CASSEGGSITDTQYF
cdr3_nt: TGCGCCAGCAGTGAGGGCGGGTCAATAACAGATACGCAGTATTTT

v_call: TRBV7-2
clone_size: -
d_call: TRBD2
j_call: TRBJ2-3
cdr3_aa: CASRGLAGGPRDTQYF
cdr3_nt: TGTGCCAGCAGAGGATTAGCGGGAGGGCCAAGAGATACGCAGTATTTT

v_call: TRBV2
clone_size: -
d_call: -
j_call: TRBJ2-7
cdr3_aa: CASSEFRDYEQYF
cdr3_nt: TGTGCCAGCAGTGAGTTTAGGGACTACGAGCAGTACTTC

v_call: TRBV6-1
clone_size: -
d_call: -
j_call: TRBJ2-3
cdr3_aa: CASFSPATTDTQYF
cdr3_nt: TGTGCCAGCTTTTCCCCAGCCACCACAGATACGCAGTATTTT

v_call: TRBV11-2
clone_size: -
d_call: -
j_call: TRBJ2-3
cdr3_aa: CASSTLPPLGERLTDTQYF
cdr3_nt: TGTGCCAGCAGCACACTCCCGCCTTTGGGGGAGCGACTCACAGATACGCAGTATTTT

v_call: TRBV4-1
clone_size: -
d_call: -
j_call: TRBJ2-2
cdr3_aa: CASSQDPVGVGTGELFF
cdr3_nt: TGCGCCAGCAGCCAAGACCCCGTGGGGGTCGGCACCGGGGAGCTGTTTTTT

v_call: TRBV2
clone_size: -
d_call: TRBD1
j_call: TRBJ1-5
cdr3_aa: CASSEATGANQPQHF
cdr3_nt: TGTGCCAGCAGTGAAGCGACAGGGGCCAATCAGCCCCAGCATTTT

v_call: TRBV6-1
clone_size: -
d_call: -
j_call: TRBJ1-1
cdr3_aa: CASSELDQPDTEAFF
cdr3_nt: TGTGCCAGCAGTGAACTTGACCAGCCCGACACTGAAGCTTTCTTT

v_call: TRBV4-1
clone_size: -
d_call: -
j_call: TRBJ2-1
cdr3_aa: CASSHPGLLNEQFF
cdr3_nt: TGCGCCAGCAGCCACCCCGGACTATTAAATGAGCAGTTCTTC

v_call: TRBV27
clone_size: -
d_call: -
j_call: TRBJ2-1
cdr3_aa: CASSFKGSYNEQFF
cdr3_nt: TGTGCCAGCAGTTTTAAGGGATCCTACAATGAGCAGTTCTTC

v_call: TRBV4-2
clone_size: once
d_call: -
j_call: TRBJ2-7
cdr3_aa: CASSQGGDGTYEQYF
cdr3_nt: TGTGCCAGCAGCCAAGGGGGGGACGGGACCTACGAGCAGTACTTC

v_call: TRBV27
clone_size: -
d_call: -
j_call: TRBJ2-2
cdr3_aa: CASSSVLGGELFF
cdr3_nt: TGTGCCAGCAGTTCGGTTTTAGGCGGGGAGCTGTTTTTT

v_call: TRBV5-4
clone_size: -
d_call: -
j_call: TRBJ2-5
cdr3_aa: CASSFEGVETQYF
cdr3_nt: TGTGCCAGCAGCTTCGAGGGAGTGGAGACCCAGTACTTC

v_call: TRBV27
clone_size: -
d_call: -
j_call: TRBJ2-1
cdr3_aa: CASSFFGEQFF
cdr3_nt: TGTGCCAGCAGTTTCTTCGGTGAGCAGTTCTTC

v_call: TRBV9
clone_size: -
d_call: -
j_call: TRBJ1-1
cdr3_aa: CASSRWGLNTEAFF
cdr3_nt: TGTGCCAGCAGCCGGTGGGGATTGAACACTGAAGCTTTCTTT

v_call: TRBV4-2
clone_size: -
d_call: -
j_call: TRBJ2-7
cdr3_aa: CASSQVQDSYEQYF
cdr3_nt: TGTGCCAGCAGCCAAGTCCAGGACAGCTACGAGCAGTACTTC

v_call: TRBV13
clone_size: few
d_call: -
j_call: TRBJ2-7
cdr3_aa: CASSFGPTTYEQYF
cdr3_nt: TGTGCCAGCAGCTTCGGACCGACTACCTACGAGCAGTACTTC

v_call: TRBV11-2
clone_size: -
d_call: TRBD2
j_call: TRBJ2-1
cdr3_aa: CASSATSGYNEQFF
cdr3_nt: TGTGCCAGCAGCGCGACTAGCGGCTACAATGAGCAGTTCTTC

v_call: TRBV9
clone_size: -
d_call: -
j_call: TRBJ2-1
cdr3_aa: CASGPGSRFF
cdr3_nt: TGTGCCAGTGGGCCGGGATCTAGGTTCTTC

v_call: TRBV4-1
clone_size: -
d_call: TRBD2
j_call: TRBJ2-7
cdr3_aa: CASSQVPLLAAPTEQYF
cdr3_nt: TGCGCCAGCAGCCAGGTTCCCTTACTAGCGGCCCCTACGGAGCAGTACTTC

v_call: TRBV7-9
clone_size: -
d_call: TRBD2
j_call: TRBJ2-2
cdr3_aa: CASSLHGAGVYSGELFF
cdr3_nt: TGTGCCAGCAGCTTACACGGAGCGGGAGTGTACTCCGGGGAGCTGTTTTTT

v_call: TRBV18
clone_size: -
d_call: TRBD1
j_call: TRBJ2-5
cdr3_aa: CASSPRDRGSETQYF
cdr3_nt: TGTGCCAGCTCACCCCGGGACAGGGGATCAGAGACCCAGTACTTC

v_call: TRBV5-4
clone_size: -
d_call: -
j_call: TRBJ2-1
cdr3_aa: CASSSNLLSSYNEQFF
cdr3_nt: TGTGCCAGCAGCTCCAACCTCCTTAGCTCCTACAATGAGCAGTTCTTC

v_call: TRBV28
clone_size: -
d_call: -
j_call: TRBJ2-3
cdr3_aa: CASIRGRATDTQYF
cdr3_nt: TGTGCCAGCATAAGGGGGAGAGCGACAGATACGCAGTATTTT

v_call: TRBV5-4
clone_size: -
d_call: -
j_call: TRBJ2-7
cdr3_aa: CASSSAGPFYEQYF
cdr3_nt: TGTGCCAGCAGCTCGGCGGGGCCTTTCTACGAGCAGTACTTC

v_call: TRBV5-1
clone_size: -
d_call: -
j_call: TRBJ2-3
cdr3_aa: CASSFTGFEKDTQYF
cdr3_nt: TGCGCCAGCAGCTTTACGGGATTCGAAAAAGATACGCAGTATTTT

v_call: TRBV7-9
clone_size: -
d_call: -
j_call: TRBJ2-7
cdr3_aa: CASSSGTYEQYF
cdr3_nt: TGTGCCAGCAGCTCAGGGACCTACGAGCAGTACTTC

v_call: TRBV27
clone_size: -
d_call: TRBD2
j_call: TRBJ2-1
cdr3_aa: CASSSRPSGSNEQFF
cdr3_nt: TGTGCCAGCAGCAGTAGGCCTAGCGGCAGTAATGAGCAGTTCTTC

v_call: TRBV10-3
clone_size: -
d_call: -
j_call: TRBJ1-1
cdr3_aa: CAISESDSKDVVAFF
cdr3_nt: TGTGCCATCAGTGAGTCGGACAGTAAAGATGTTGTAGCTTTCTTT

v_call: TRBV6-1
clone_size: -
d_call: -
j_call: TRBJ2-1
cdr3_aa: CASGVNYPTYNEQFF
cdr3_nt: TGTGCCAGCGGAGTAAATTACCCCACCTACAATGAGCAGTTCTTC